These 27 T cell receptor beta chains share one sample of origin, sequenced in a study of regulatory T cells in long-lasting Graves disease. Arm-PCR of CDR3 regions and iRepertoire HTBI primers were the basis on which TCR beta libraries were built. MiXCR, applied by TCRdb to the multiplex PCR reads, yields one record per CDR3 protein. The sample consists of fewer than 350,000 distinct CDR3 sequences, 15% to 20% of them appearing once. Time point meaning: newly diagnosed GD, antithyroid drugs for less than 3 months. Following extraction of RNA from PBMCs, that RNA was used to make the TCR library. The sample here was peripheral blood mononuclear cells (PBMCs), taken at new diagnosis, from a patient treated with antithyroid drugs. The receptors originated from a female donor with Graves disease.

This sequence joins TRBV5-1 and TRBJ2-5, with a tentative D call TRBD2 (6 bases). V dropped 0 bases and J dropped 6 bases, with 12 bases sitting between them. The CDR3 consists of 14 residues. From germline, CDR1 is SGHRS and CDR2 YFSETQ. The chain's CDR3 is CASSLEAGRKTQYF. The CDR3 DNA reads as TGCGCCAGCAGCTTGGAGGCGGGGAGGAAGACCCAGTACTTC. Supplemented by reference TRBV5-1 and TRBJ2-5, the full variable domain reads KAGVTQTPRYLIKTRGQQVTLSCSPISGHRSVSWYQQTPGQGLQFLFEYFSETQRNKGNFPGRFSGRQFSNSRSEMNVSTLELGDSALYLCASSLEAGRKTQYFGPGTRLLVL.

This clonotype was picked up a small number of times. The chain links TRBV7-2 to TRBJ2-7, with TRBD2 matching over 9 bases. V lost 1 base to trimming and J lost 7 bases; unmatched junction nucleotides: 8. Germline V gives CDR1 SGHTA, CDR2 FQGNSA. The CDR3 is 15 amino acids. CDR3 loop: CASSLGGLARGEQYF. The CDR3 DNA reads as TGTGCCAGCAGCTTAGGGGGACTAGCTAGAGGAGAGCAGTACTTC.

At least ten counts were recorded for this clonotype. This chain uses TRBV18 with TRBJ2-1, with 8 bases identical to TRBD1. The CDR3 sequence is 15 residues long. Germline assignment: CDR1 KGHSH and CDR2 LQKENI. V lost 1 base to trimming and J lost 6 bases; unmatched junction nucleotides: 5. The chain's CDR3 is CASSPLLQGANEQFF. The CDR3 DNA reads as TGTGCCAGCTCACCACTGCTGCAGGGGGCCAATGAGCAGTTCTTC.

There are many counts of this clonotype. The chain combines TRBV20-1 with TRBJ2-1; 12 positions match TRBD2. Germline trimming cut 5 bases from V and 0 bases from J; bases unmatched to any gene: 11. Germline V gene lookup returns CDR1 DFQATT and CDR2 SNEGSKA (reference sequence). The CDR3 covers 18 residues. The CDR3 protein is CSALPLAGGPSSYNEQFF. The DNA of the CDR3 is TGCAGTGCTCTGCCTCTAGCGGGAGGGCCTAGCTCCTACAATGAGCAGTTCTTC.

A few counts support this clonotype. It may be a read error: a sequence one base away is much more abundant. The chain employs TRBV20-1 and TRBJ1-4; 9 bases line up with TRBD1. Germline V lookup: CDR1 DFQATT, CDR2 SNEGSKA (reference sequence). This CDR3 region has 14 residues. The CDR3 spells CSARDTGGSERLFF. The CDR3 DNA reads as TGCAGTGCTAGAGATACAGGGGGCAGTGAAAGACTGTTTTTT.

In its sample, this clonotype was seen a few times. A much larger clone differs from this one at a single base, so this may be a read error. This chain joins TRBV12-3 or TRBV12-4 and TRBJ2-3, with D unclear. The CDR3 length is 13 residues. The CDR3 coding sequence is TGTGCCAGCAGTTTACAGAGTGGTGATACGCAGTGTTTT. Protein: CASSLQSGDTQCF.

The table lists this clonotype with many counts. The J gene is TRBJ2-4, the V gene TRBV7-2; 14 bases align to TRBD2. V lost 5 bases and J lost 6; bases outside the gene matches: 24. Looked up from germline, CDR1 is SGHTA and CDR2 is FQGNSA. CDR3 length: 22 residues. In DNA, the CDR3 is TGTGCCAGCAGCCACCCTAAGCCCGGGACTAGCGGGAGAGGGGGCTTCGCAAACATTCAGTACTTC. This translates into CASSHPKPGTSGRGGFANIQYF.

Ten or more counts support this clonotype. This chain connects TRBV27 to TRBJ2-3; possibly TRBD2 for D (6 bases). With 5 bases removed from V and 1 base from J, the gap between germline ends came to 19 bases. Germline V gives CDR1 MNHEY, CDR2 SMNVEV (reference sequence). The CDR3 has 17 amino acids. The CDR3 sequence: CASSRSRTGLRTDTQYF. CDR3 DNA: TGTGCCAGCAGTCGCTCAAGAACGGGACTCCGCACAGATACGCAGTATTTT.

This clonotype was counted ten times or more. The chain is built from TRBV2 and TRBJ1-4; D gene ambiguous. CDR1 and CDR2 (germline): SNHLY, FYNNEI. The CDR3 extends over 13 amino acids. Deletions cut 5 bases from V and 5 bases from J, with 9 bases between. The chain's CDR3 is CASSSGPNEKLFF. The CDR3 nucleotides are TGTGCCAGCAGTTCCGGGCCCAATGAAAAACTGTTTTTT.

The chain couples TRBV11-2 to TRBJ2-5, with D unresolved. Germline lookup yields CDR1 SGHAT and CDR2 FQNNGV. The ends were cut back, 3 bases at V and 5 bases at J, with 13 bases in the middle. This CDR3 is built from 14 residues. The CDR3 region is CASSLSRVGETQYF. In DNA, the CDR3 is TGTGCCAGCAGCTTGAGTAGGGTGGGGGAGACCCAGTACTTC.

Many counts were recorded for this clonotype. The chain has TRBV7-2 and TRBJ2-1, with D perhaps given as TRBD1 or TRBD2 (7 bases each). In germline, CDR1 is SGHTA, CDR2 FQGNSA. This CDR3 contains 16 residues. V lost 2 bases, J lost 1 base, and 12 bases lay in between. The CDR3 spells CASSLQGGGSYNEQFF. CDR3 coding DNA: TGTGCCAGCAGCTTACAGGGGGGGGGGTCCTACAATGAGCAGTTCTTC.

This sequence joins TRBV30 and TRBJ2-2, with a weak D call TRBD2 (5 bases). V was pared by 2 bases and J by 7 bases, with 11 bases between. The CDR3 covers 13 residues. Germline V gene sequence: CDR1 GTSNPN, CDR2 SVGIG (reference sequence). The CDR3 loop is CAWSLGVDGELFF. The CDR3 DNA is TGTGCCTGGAGTCTCGGGGTGGACGGGGAGCTGTTTTTT.

The chain joins TRBV5-6 to TRBJ1-3; D call uncertain. The CDR3 extends over 16 amino acids. Deletions cut 0 bases from V and 0 bases from J, with 10 bases between. The germline gives CDR1 SGHDT, CDR2 YYEEEE. The CDR3 here is CASSLARSYSGNTIYF. For the CDR3, the DNA is TGTGCCAGCAGCTTGGCCAGGTCTTACTCTGGAAACACCATATATTTT.

Concerning this clonotype: With a much larger clone just one base away, this may be a read error. The chain has TRBV18 and TRBJ2-4; perhaps TRBD2 as D (5 bases). Looked up from germline, CDR1 is KGHSH and CDR2 is LQKENI. The CDR3 spans 17 residues. Trimming took 0 bases from V and 7 from J, leaving 19 bases between them. CDR3 sequence reads: CASSPPHGPDPGNIQYF. CDR3 coding DNA: TGTGCCAGCTCACCACCCCACGGGCCGGACCCGGGGAACATTCAGTACTTC.

Ten or more counts support this clonotype. This chain uses TRBV20-1 with TRBJ1-4; 10 bases line up with TRBD1. This CDR3 spans 15 amino acids. The V and J ends lost 0 bases and 9 bases, in that order; junction bases with no gene match: 7. Germline CDR1 is DFQATT and CDR2 is SNEGSKA (reference sequence). Written as DNA, the CDR3 is TGCAGTGCTAGAGACCATAGCGACAGGGGGCAAAAACTGTTTTTT. Translation: CSARDHSDRGQKLFF.

This chain connects TRBV29-1 to TRBJ2-7; D may be TRBD1 (6 bases). This CDR3 contains 14 residues. Trimming removed 7 bases at V and 2 bases at J, with 18 bases between. Germline V lookup: CDR1 SQVTM, CDR2 ANQGSEA. The DNA for the CDR3 is TGCAGCGCCCTATCGCCAGGGGTGACCTACGAGCAGTACTTC. It specifies CSALSPGVTYEQYF.

This clonotype was detected ten times or more. The J gene is TRBJ2-7, the V gene TRBV7-9; D is perhaps TRBD1 or TRBD2 (5 bases each). The germline gives CDR1 SEHNR, CDR2 FQNEAQ (reference sequence). The V and J ends lost 5 bases and 2 bases respectively, with 19 bases between them. This CDR3 region has 16 residues. The CDR3 protein is CASSPPDGGPTYEQYF. CDR3 sequence (DNA): TGTGCCAGCAGCCCTCCGGATGGGGGTCCGACCTACGAGCAGTACTTC.

In this sample, this clonotype turned up many times. The CDR3 nucleotides read TGCAGTGCTAGAGATTGGGGGAGCGCAGACTCCTACGAGCAGTACTTC. This codes for CSARDWGSADSYEQYF. The chain combines TRBV20-1 with TRBJ2-7, with D possibly being TRBD1 or TRBD2 (5 bases each). This CDR3 comprises 16 residues. Germline assignment: CDR1 DFQATT and CDR2 SNEGSKA (reference sequence). V was shortened by 0 bases and J by 0 bases, with 15 bases between the two germline ends.

This clonotype was seen ten or more times. Germline and junction disagree at one end, which may indicate a read error. The chain is built from TRBV2 and TRBJ2-7, with D perhaps TRBD1 (5 bases). Germline V gene data show CDR1 as SNHLY and CDR2 as FYNNEI. The CDR3 is 12 amino acids. CDR3 DNA: TGTGCCAGCAGGGAAGGACACCGCGAGCAGTACTTC. Its translation: CASREGHREQYF.

About this clonotype: A read error is possible here, since a much larger clone lies one base away. The chain is built from TRBV5-8 and TRBJ2-7; 9 bases line up with TRBD2. With V trimmed by 1 base and J by 5 bases, 13 bases remained unmatched. This CDR3 region has 17 residues. The germline V gene has CDR1 SGHTS and CDR2 YDEGEE. In DNA form, the CDR3 reads TGTGCCAGCAGCTTGTTTGGGACTCGCGGGAGGGTAGACGAGCAGTACTTC. Protein product: CASSLFGTRGRVDEQYF.

Remarks on this clonotype: With a far larger clone one base away, a read error is the likely cause. This chain links TRBV27 with TRBJ2-7; D remains unclear. Trimming stripped 1 base from V and 7 bases from J, with 11 bases between. Germline V lookup: CDR1 MNHEY, CDR2 SMNVEV (reference sequence). The CDR3 totals 13 residues. The DNA for the CDR3 is TGTGCCAGCAGTTTATTCTCAGACAATGAGCAGTACTTC. Amino acids: CASSLFSDNEQYF.

This clonotype was seen repeatedly, ten times or more. The rearrangement uses TRBV28 and TRBJ1-4, with D maybe TRBD1 (6 bases). Near its end, the DNA agrees better with TRBJ2-2, so the J call may be wrong. This CDR3 contains 18 residues. Germline loops: CDR1 MDHEN, CDR2 SYDVKM. The CDR3 nucleotides are TGTGCCAGCAGTCCGTTAAACACCCCCGGGACACAAAATCCGGAGCTGTTTTTT. Protein: CASSPLNTPGTQNPELFF.

The chain employs TRBV9 and TRBJ2-2; D is ambiguous. CDR3 size: 14 residues. V was cut by 3 bases and J by 4 bases, with 10 bases left in between. Germline V gene sequence: CDR1 SGDLS, CDR2 YYNGEE. The DNA of the CDR3 is TGTGCCAGCAGCGATATGGGTGTCACCGGGGAGCTGTTTTTT. Its translation is CASSDMGVTGELFF.

In this sample, this clonotype turned up many times. The rearrangement joins TRBV9 to TRBJ1-2; no reliable D call. Germline V lookup: CDR1 SGDLS, CDR2 YYNGEE. Trimming cost V 0 bases and J 6 bases, with 12 bases left between them. The CDR3 has 14 amino acids. The CDR3 region has the DNA TGTGCCAGCAGCGTAGGGGCAGAGGCGCATGGCTACACCTTC. Protein product: CASSVGAEAHGYTF.

The sample holds many counts of this clonotype. The V call is TRBV5-1, the J call TRBJ1-5, with TRBD1 identical over 10 bases. The germline V gene has CDR1 SGHRS and CDR2 YFSETQ. This CDR3 comprises 17 residues. The ends lost 0 bases at V and 1 base at J; junction bases unmatched: 4. CDR3 nucleotide sequence: TGCGCCAGCAGCTTGGGGACAGGGGGTAAGAGCAATCAGCCCCAGCATTTT. It encodes CASSLGTGGKSNQPQHF.

There are many counts of this clonotype. This chain joins TRBV3-1 and TRBJ2-3; D remains unclear. The germline V gene has CDR1 LGHDT and CDR2 YNNKEL (reference sequence). V was clipped by 2 bases and J by 2 bases, with 11 bases between them. This CDR3 region has 15 residues. The CDR3 region has the DNA TGTGCCAGCAGCCAAAGGCTACGCCTCACAGATACGCAGTATTTT. The encoded protein is CASSQRLRLTDTQYF.

At least ten counts were recorded for this clonotype. The gene calls are TRBV6-1 and TRBJ1-2, with TRBD1 matching over 7 bases. The J segment lost 3 bases and the V segment lost 5 bases, leaving 3 bases of the junction unmatched. The CDR3 length is 13 residues. Looked up from germline, CDR1 is MNHNS and CDR2 is SASEGT. The CDR3 nucleotides read TGTGCCAGCAGTCGACAGGGCGACTATGGCTACACCTTC. This sequence encodes CASSRQGDYGYTF.